Following are 29 T cell receptor beta chains from one sample sequenced in a study of T cell repertoires in ileal Crohn's disease. As to time point: neoterminal ileum biopsy at postoperative endoscopy, about 6 months after surgery. Repertoires were generated with immunoSEQ multiplex PCR, while TCRdb's copy carries only in-frame clones and drops some. The table lists about 12,000 clones, roughly four fifths of them singletons, with about a tenth in the top ten. The sample comprised ileal tissue. The receptors stem from an adult with Crohn's disease.

The gene calls are TRBV5-1 and TRBJ1-2, with 9 bases lining up with TRBD1. Per germline, CDR1 SGHRS and CDR2 YFSETQ. V lost 4 bases, J lost 1 base, and 2 bases stayed unmatched. This CDR3 contains 14 residues. The CDR3 reads CASSRDRVNYGYTF. The CDR3 bases are TGCGCCAGCAGCCGGGACAGGGTTAACTATGGCTACACCTTC.

The chain employs TRBV5-1 and TRBJ1-1; 9 bases agree with TRBD1. The germline V gene encodes CDR1 SGHRS and CDR2 YFSETQ. After removal of 2 bases from V and 4 bases from J, the junction contained 3 bases not matched to a gene. The CDR3 runs to 14 residues. CDR3 sequence (DNA): TGCGCCAGCAGCTTACAGGGGGCTGGCACTGAAGCTTTCTTT. This sequence encodes CASSLQGAGTEAFF.

V and J are TRBV28 and TRBJ1-1; D gene ambiguous. Per the germline V gene, CDR1 is MDHEN and CDR2 is SYDVKM. The CDR3 extends over 13 amino acids. The V and J ends lost 3 bases and 2 bases respectively, with 7 bases between them. The CDR3 reads CASSFRVNTEAFF. DNA for the CDR3: TGTGCCAGCAGTTTTAGAGTTAACACTGAAGCTTTCTTT.

The V and J genes are TRBV6-1 and TRBJ2-7; 12 bases fit TRBD1. Trimming removed 8 bases from V and 2 bases from J; junction bases left unmatched: 7. Germline CDR1 is MNHNS and CDR2 is SASEGT. The CDR3 covers 15 residues. The DNA for the CDR3 is TGTGCCAGCCTTCACCGGGACAGGGGGCCCTACGAGCAGTACTTC. It encodes CASLHRDRGPYEQYF.

The CDR3 here is CASSRVRGEETQYF. The DNA for the CDR3 is TGTGCCAGTAGTAGGGTTAGGGGCGAAGAGACCCAGTACTTC. The chain employs TRBV19 and TRBJ2-5; TRBD1 might be the D (5 bases). This CDR3 spans 14 amino acids. Looked up from germline, CDR1 is LNHDA and CDR2 is SQIVND (reference sequence). The V end was cut by 4 bases, the J end by 3 bases, with 12 bases between. Full variable domain (remainder filled in from reference TRBV19 and TRBJ2-5): DGGITQSPKYLFRKEGQNVTLSCEQNLNHDAMYWYRQDPGQGLRLIYYSQIVNDFQKGDIAEGYSVSREKKESFPLTVTSAQKNPTAFYLCASSRVRGEETQYFGPGTRLLVL.

The chain carries TRBV6-5 and TRBJ1-5; 8 positions agree with TRBD1. From germline, CDR1 is MNHEY and CDR2 SVGAGI. The CDR3 spans 14 residues. V lost 2 bases, J lost 8 bases, and 5 bases stayed unmatched. The DNA for the CDR3 is TGTGCCAGCAGTTACCGGACAGGGAGCGAGCCCCAGCATTTT. Protein sequence: CASSYRTGSEPQHF.

This chain joins TRBV6-1 and TRBJ2-2; 9 bases map to TRBD1. Germline V gives CDR1 MNHNS, CDR2 SASEGT. The length of the CDR3 is 15 residues. The junction had 11 bases not matched to a gene; V was cut back by 7 bases and J by 8 bases. The chain's CDR3 is CASNALTGGTGELFF. As DNA, the CDR3 is TGTGCCAGCAATGCACTGACAGGGGGGACGGGGGAGCTGTTTTTT.

The chain links TRBV7-6 to TRBJ1-2; D not certain. The ends were cut back, 5 bases at V and 2 bases at J, with 9 bases in the middle. The V gene's germline CDR1 is SGHVS and CDR2 FNYEAQ. This CDR3 spans 13 amino acids. The CDR3 is CASSRTTNYGYTF. The DNA of the CDR3 is TGTGCCAGCAGCCGAACTACAAACTATGGCTACACCTTC.

The chain joins TRBV5-1 to TRBJ2-5, with D possibly being TRBD2 (5 bases). The J call may be incorrect, as the DNA end agrees better with TRBJ2-7. The germline gives CDR1 SGHRS, CDR2 YFSETQ. The CDR3 is 12 residues long. CDR3 DNA sequence: TGCGCCAGCAGCTTCGGGGATTACGAGCAGTACTTC. Translated: CASSFGDYEQYF.

This chain connects TRBV4-2 to TRBJ2-7; 10 positions agree with TRBD2. CDR3 length: 16 amino acids. CDR1 is LGHNA and CDR2 is YNFKEQ in the germline V gene. The V segment lost 1 base and the J segment 5 bases; nucleotides outside the gene matches: 8. CDR3 sequence reads: CASSQAGSSGSHEQYF. CDR3 coding DNA: TGTGCCAGCAGCCAAGCGGGGTCTAGCGGGAGCCACGAGCAGTACTTC.

V is TRBV5-4 and J is TRBJ1-6; D perhaps matches TRBD1 (6 bases). Trimming removed 4 bases at V and 12 bases at J, with 17 bases between. The CDR3 extends over 14 amino acids. Germline V gene sequence: CDR1 SGHNT, CDR2 YYREEE (reference sequence). The CDR3 nucleotides are TGTGCCAGCAGCCTGGACAGCATCGGTGGACCCCTCCACTTT. It specifies CASSLDSIGGPLHF.

This clone was seen a few times. The J gene is TRBJ1-1, the V gene TRBV6-9; D call uncertain. The V gene lost 6 bases and the J gene lost 0 bases, with 8 bases spanning the gap. CDR1 MNHGY and CDR2 SVAAGI come from the germline V gene. This CDR3 region has 13 residues. CDR3 amino acids: CASRQLMNTEAFF. The CDR3, as DNA: TGTGCCAGCAGGCAACTGATGAACACTGAAGCTTTCTTT.

With regard to this clone: One end of the junction does not line up with germline, which may come from a read error. The chain carries TRBV7-7 and TRBJ2-5; the match to TRBD1 covers 8 bases. In germline, CDR1 is SSHAT, CDR2 FNYEAQ (reference sequence). This CDR3 contains 15 residues. The CDR3, as DNA: TGTGCTAGCAGCTTGACCCCGGGACAGGAAAGGACCCAGTACTTC. Translated, it gives CASSLTPGQERTQYF.

J is TRBJ2-6 and V is TRBV5-6; tentatively, D is TRBD2 (5 bases). The V gene's germline CDR1 is SGHDT and CDR2 YYEEEE. The CDR3 is made up of 15 amino acids. Trimming took off 1 base at V and 4 bases at J, with 9 bases between the two ends. The CDR3 DNA reads TGTGCCAGCAGCTTGAGCGGCAGCGGGGCCAACGTCCTGACTTTC. Its translation: CASSLSGSGANVLTF.

This chain uses TRBV7-9 with TRBJ1-5; D remains ambiguous. CDR1 is SEHNR, CDR2 FQNEAQ, per germline (reference sequence). V lost 1 base to trimming and J lost 3 bases, with 13 bases between them. The CDR3 contains 16 residues. CDR3 sequence: CASSLGTAYFNQPQHF. In nucleotides, the CDR3 is TGTGCCAGCAGCTTAGGAACAGCCTACTTCAATCAGCCCCAGCATTTT.

V usage is TRBV28 and J usage is TRBJ2-7; 9 bases match TRBD2. The ends lost 2 bases at V and 5 bases at J; junction bases unmatched: 7. The CDR3 is made up of 15 amino acids. Germline V gene lookup returns CDR1 MDHEN and CDR2 SYDVKM. For the CDR3, the DNA is TGTGCCAGCAGTTTAGCGGCTAGCGGGGACCACGAGCAGTACTTC. Residues: CASSLAASGDHEQYF.

The rearrangement joins TRBV6-5 to TRBJ2-2, with TRBD2 matching 7 bases. In germline, CDR1 is MNHEY, CDR2 SVGAGI. V dropped 6 bases and J dropped 4; count of bases not matched to a gene: 8. The CDR3 extends over 15 amino acids. The CDR3 sequence: CASSVRDYRTGELFF. Here the CDR3 DNA reads TGTGCCAGCAGCGTCCGGGACTACCGCACCGGGGAGCTGTTTTTT.

This chain uses TRBV28 with TRBJ2-5, with TRBD2 identical over 8 bases. J lost 4 bases, V lost 6 bases, and 4 bases had no gene match. The CDR3 length is 13 residues. Per germline, CDR1 MDHEN and CDR2 SYDVKM. The DNA for the CDR3 is TGTGCCAGCAGGATAGCGGGGCGAGAGACCCAGTACTTC. It codes for CASRIAGRETQYF.

CDR3 sequence reads: CASSTGHSPAAYGYTF. The CDR3 coding sequence is TGTGCCAGCAGCACGGGACACTCCCCGGCAGCCTATGGCTACACCTTC. The V call is TRBV5-6, the J call TRBJ1-2, with TRBD1 as a possible D gene (6 bases). The V and J ends lost 4 bases and 4 bases respectively, with 20 bases between them. The CDR3 runs 16 residues. Germline CDR1 and CDR2: SGHDT and YYEEEE.

This chain connects TRBV5-1 to TRBJ2-5; 16 bases align to TRBD2. Germline V CDR1 and CDR2: SGHRS, YFSETQ. V lost 9 bases and J lost 5; bases outside the gene matches: 19. The CDR3 totals 19 residues. The CDR3 sequence: CANRYKGLAGGPIGETQYF. As DNA, the CDR3 is TGCGCCAACCGTTATAAGGGACTAGCGGGAGGGCCGATAGGGGAGACCCAGTACTTC.

The chain couples TRBV6-5 to TRBJ1-3; weak D call: TRBD1 (6 bases). Germline V gene data show CDR1 as MNHEY and CDR2 as SVGAGI. The CDR3 is made up of 15 amino acids. Trimming left V 8 bases short and J 1 base short, with 15 bases between. This chain's CDR3 is CASEGGRGSGNTIYF. DNA of the CDR3: TGTGCCAGCGAGGGGGGGAGAGGTTCTGGAAACACCATATATTTT.

The chain couples TRBV30 to TRBJ2-7, with D hard to call. Germline CDR1 is GTSNPN and CDR2 is SVGIG (reference sequence). The V end lost 2 bases, the J end lost 3 bases, and 8 bases lay between the germline ends. The CDR3 length is 12 residues. CDR3 sequence (DNA): TGTGCCTGGAGTTCGAACTTCTACGAGCAGTACTTC. This translates into CAWSSNFYEQYF.

The chain joins TRBV6-1 to TRBJ1-2, with D perhaps TRBD1 (6 bases). The V end was cut by 0 bases, the J end by 7 bases, with 6 bases between. Germline V gene lookup returns CDR1 MNHNS and CDR2 SASEGT. The CDR3 sequence is 12 residues long. CDR3 loop: CASSEADSGYTF. For the CDR3, the DNA is TGTGCCAGCAGTGAAGCGGACAGTGGCTACACCTTC.

V gene TRBV9 combines with J gene TRBJ1-1; no clear D. V lost 4 bases to trimming and J lost 8 bases, with 15 bases between them. CDR1 and CDR2 from the germline V gene are SGDLS and YYNGEE. The CDR3 runs 13 residues. CDR3 loop: CASSPEWGGEAFF. CDR3 nucleotide sequence: TGTGCCAGCAGCCCAGAGTGGGGAGGAGAAGCTTTCTTT.

The chain combines TRBV19 with TRBJ2-7; D remains unclear. The CDR3 has 14 amino acids. Trimming left V 3 bases short and J 4 bases short, with 13 bases between. Germline lookup yields CDR1 LNHDA and CDR2 SQIVND (reference sequence). The CDR3 loop is CASSMSAEWYEQYF. DNA of the CDR3: TGTGCCAGTAGTATGTCGGCGGAATGGTACGAGCAGTACTTC.

The chain recombines TRBV5-1 with TRBJ2-3, with 7 bases fitting TRBD2. CDR1 is SGHRS, CDR2 YFSETQ, per germline. Trimming removed 4 bases from V and 3 bases from J; junction bases left unmatched: 8. The CDR3 contains 15 residues. The CDR3 region is CASSPGEGKTDTQYF. The CDR3 DNA reads as TGCGCCAGCAGCCCTGGGGAGGGGAAGACAGATACGCAGTATTTT.

The chain has TRBV15 and TRBJ1-1; 9 bases align to TRBD1. The length of the CDR3 is 13 residues. Losses at the gene ends were 3 bases for V and 10 bases for J; bases not matched to a gene: 6. Germline V gives CDR1 LNHNV, CDR2 YYDKDF (reference sequence). The CDR3 is CATSSKGQGRAFF. CDR3 sequence (DNA): TGTGCCACCAGCAGTAAAGGACAGGGGAGAGCTTTCTTT.

The chain combines TRBV19 with TRBJ2-3, with 7 bases aligning to TRBD1. Germline loops: CDR1 LNHDA, CDR2 SQIVND (reference sequence). This CDR3 region has 16 residues. The trim removed 5 bases at V and 0 bases at J, leaving 8 bases unmatched. This chain's CDR3 is CASSRQGSFSTDTQYF. CDR3 nucleotide sequence: TGTGCCAGTAGTCGACAGGGATCTTTTAGCACAGATACGCAGTATTTT.

CDR3 protein: CASSMGRNTEAFF. DNA for the CDR3: TGTGCCAGTAGTATGGGCAGGAACACTGAAGCTTTCTTT. The J gene is TRBJ1-1, the V gene TRBV19; D remains ambiguous. Germline CDR1 is LNHDA and CDR2 is SQIVND (reference sequence). The CDR3 has 13 amino acids. Trimming stripped 3 bases from V and 1 base from J, with 6 bases between. The complete variable domain, with remaining parts taken from reference TRBV19 and TRBJ1-1, reads DGGITQSPKYLFRKEGQNVTLSCEQNLNHDAMYWYRQDPGQGLRLIYYSQIVNDFQKGDIAEGYSVSREKKESFPLTVTSAQKNPTAFYLCASSMGRNTEAFFGQGTRLTVV.